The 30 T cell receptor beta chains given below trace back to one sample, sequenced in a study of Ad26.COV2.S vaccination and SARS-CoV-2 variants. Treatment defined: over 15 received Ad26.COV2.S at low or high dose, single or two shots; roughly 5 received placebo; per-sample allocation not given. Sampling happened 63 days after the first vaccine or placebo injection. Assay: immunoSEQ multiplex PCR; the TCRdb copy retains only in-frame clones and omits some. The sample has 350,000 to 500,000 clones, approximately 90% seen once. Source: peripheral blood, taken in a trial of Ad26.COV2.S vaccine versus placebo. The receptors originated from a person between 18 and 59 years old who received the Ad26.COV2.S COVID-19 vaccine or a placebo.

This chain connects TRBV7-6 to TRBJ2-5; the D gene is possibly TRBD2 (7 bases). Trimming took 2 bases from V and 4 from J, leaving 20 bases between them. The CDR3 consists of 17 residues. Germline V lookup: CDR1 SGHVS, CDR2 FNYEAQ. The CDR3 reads CASSLNGGGPSRETQYF. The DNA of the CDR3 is TGTGCCAGCAGCTTAAATGGGGGGGGGCCTTCCCGAGAGACCCAGTACTTC.

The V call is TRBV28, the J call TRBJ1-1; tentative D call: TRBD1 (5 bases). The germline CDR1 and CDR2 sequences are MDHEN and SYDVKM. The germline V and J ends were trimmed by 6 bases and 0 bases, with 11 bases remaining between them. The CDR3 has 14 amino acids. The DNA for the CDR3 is TGTGCCAGCAGCCGCAGGGTGGTGAACACTGAAGCTTTCTTT. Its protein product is CASSRRVVNTEAFF.

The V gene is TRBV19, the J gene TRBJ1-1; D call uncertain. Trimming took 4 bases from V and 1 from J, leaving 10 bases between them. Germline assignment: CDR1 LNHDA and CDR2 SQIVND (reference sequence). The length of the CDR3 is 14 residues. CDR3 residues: CASSNGRGNTEAFF. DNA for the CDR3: TGTGCCAGTAGTAATGGGCGAGGGAACACTGAAGCTTTCTTT.

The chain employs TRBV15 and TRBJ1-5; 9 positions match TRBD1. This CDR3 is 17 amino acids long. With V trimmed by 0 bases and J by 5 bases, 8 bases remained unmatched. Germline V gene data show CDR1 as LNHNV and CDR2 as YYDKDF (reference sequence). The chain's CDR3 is CATSRERGTGRDQPQHF. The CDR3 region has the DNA TGTGCCACCAGCAGAGAGAGGGGGACAGGGAGGGATCAGCCCCAGCATTTT.

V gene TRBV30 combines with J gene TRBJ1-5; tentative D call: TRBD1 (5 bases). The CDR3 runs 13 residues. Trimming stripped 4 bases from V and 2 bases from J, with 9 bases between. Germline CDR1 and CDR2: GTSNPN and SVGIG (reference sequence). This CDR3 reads CAWTVRGNQPQHF. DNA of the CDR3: TGTGCCTGGACGGTCAGGGGCAATCAGCCCCAGCATTTT.

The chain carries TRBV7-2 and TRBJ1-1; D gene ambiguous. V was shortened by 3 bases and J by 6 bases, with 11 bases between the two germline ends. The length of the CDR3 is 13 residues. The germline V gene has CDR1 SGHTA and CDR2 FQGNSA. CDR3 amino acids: CASSFAGGAEAFF. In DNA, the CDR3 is TGTGCCAGCAGCTTCGCCGGTGGCGCTGAAGCTTTCTTT.

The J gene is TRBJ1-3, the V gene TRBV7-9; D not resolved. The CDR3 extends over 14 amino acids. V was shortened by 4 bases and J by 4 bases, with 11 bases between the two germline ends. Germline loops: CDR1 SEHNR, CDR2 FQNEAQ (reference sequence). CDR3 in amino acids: CASSSARRGNTIYF. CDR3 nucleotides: TGTGCCAGCAGCTCCGCCCGCAGAGGAAACACCATATATTTT.

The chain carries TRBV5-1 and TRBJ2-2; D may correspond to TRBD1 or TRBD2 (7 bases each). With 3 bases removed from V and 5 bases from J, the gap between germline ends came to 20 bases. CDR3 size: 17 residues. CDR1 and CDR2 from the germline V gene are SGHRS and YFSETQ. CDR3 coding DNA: TGCGCCAGCAGCTCCTACAGGGGAGGGGTCGTAACCGGGGAGCTGTTTTTT. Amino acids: CASSSYRGGVVTGELFF.

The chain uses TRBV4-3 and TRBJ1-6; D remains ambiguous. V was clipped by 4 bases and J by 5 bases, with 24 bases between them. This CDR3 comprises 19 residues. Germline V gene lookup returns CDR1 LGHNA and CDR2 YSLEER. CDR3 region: CASSPNIPLRRQNNSPLHF. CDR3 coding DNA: TGCGCCAGCAGCCCCAACATCCCCCTCCGGCGACAAAATAATTCACCCCTCCACTTT.

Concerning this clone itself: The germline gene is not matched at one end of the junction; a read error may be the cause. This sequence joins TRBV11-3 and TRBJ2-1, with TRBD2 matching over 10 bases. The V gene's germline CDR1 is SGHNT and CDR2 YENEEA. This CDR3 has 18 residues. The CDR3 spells CPSSLGAGAGGSYNEQFF. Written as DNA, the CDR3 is TGCCCCAGCAGCTTAGGGGCAGGAGCGGGGGGGTCCTACAATGAGCAGTTCTTC.

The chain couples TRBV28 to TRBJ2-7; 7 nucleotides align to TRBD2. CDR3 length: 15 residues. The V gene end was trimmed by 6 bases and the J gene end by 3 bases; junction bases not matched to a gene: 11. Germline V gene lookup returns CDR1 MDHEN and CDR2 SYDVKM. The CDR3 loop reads CASRRSLAAYYEQYF. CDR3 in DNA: TGTGCCAGCAGACGATCCCTAGCGGCTTACTACGAGCAGTACTTC.

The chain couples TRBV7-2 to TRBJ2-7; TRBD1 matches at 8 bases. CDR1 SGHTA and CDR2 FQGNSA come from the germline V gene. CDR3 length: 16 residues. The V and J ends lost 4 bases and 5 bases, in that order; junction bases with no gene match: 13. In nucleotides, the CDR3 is TGTGCCAGCAGCTCATCACCACGGGACAGGTTACACGAGCAGTACTTC. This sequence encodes CASSSSPRDRLHEQYF.

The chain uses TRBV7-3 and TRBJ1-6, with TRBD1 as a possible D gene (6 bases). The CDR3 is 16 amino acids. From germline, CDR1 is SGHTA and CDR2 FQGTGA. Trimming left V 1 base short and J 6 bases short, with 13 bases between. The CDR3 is CASSLRPPGVNSPLHF. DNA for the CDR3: TGTGCCAGCAGCTTAAGACCCCCAGGGGTTAATTCACCCCTCCACTTT.

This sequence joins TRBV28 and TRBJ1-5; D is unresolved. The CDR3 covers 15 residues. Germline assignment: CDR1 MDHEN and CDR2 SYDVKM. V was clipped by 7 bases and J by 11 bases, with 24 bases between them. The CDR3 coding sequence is TGTGCCAGCATCCTCAATCCGCTCCTTGAGAGGACCCAGCATTTT. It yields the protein CASILNPLLERTQHF.

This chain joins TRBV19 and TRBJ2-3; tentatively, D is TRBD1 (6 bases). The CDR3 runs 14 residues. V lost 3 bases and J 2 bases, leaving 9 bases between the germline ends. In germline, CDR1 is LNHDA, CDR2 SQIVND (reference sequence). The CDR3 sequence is CASSISGATDTQYF. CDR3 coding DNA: TGTGCCAGTAGTATCTCAGGGGCCACAGATACGCAGTATTTT.

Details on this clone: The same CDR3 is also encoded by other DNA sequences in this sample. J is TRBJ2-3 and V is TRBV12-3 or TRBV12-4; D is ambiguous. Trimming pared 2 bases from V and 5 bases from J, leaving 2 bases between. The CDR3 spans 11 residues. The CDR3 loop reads CASSLRDTQYF. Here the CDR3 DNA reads TGTGCCAGCAGTTTAAGAGATACGCAGTATTTT.

For the CDR3, the DNA is TGTGCCAGCAGCCACGGCCGGGACTCTACGGGAGGGACCCAGTACTTC. Its protein product is CASSHGRDSTGGTQYF. The chain links TRBV3-1 (or the pseudogene TRBV3-2) to TRBJ2-5; the match to TRBD2 covers 7 bases. The CDR3 runs to 16 residues. After removal of 3 bases from V and 7 bases from J, the junction contained 14 bases not matched to a gene. Germline V gene data show CDR1 as LGHDT and CDR2 as YNNKEL (reference sequence).

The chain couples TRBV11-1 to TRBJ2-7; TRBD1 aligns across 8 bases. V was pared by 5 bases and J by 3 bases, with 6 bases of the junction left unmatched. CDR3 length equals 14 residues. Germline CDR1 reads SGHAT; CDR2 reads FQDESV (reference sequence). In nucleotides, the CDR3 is TGTGCCAGCAGCCGCGGACAGGGAAACTACGAGCAGTACTTC. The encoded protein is CASSRGQGNYEQYF.

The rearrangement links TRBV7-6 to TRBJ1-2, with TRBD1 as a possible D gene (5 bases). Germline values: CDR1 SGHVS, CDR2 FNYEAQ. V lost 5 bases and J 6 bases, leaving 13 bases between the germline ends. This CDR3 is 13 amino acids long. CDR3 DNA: TGTGCCAGCAGCGAAGCGACGGGGGATGGCTACACCTTC. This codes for CASSEATGDGYTF.

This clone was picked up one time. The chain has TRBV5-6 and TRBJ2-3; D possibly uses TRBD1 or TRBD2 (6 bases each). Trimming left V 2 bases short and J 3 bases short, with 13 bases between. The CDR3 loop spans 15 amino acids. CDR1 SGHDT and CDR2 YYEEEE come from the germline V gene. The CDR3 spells CASSFLGGRTDTQYF. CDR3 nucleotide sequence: TGTGCCAGCAGCTTCCTGGGGGGCCGGACAGATACGCAGTATTTT.

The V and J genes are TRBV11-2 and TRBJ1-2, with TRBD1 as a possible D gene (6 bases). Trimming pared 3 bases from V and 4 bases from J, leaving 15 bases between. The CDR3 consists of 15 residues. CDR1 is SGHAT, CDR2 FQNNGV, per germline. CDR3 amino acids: CASSLTGLGGYGYTF. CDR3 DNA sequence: TGTGCCAGCAGCTTGACCGGTCTAGGGGGCTATGGCTACACCTTC. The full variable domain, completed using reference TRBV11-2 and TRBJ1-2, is EAGVAQSPRYKIIEKRQSVAFWCNPISGHATLYWYQQILGQGPKLLIQFQNNGVVDDSQLPKDRFSAERLKGVDSTLKIQPAKLEDSAVYLCASSLTGLGGYGYTFGSGTRLTVV.

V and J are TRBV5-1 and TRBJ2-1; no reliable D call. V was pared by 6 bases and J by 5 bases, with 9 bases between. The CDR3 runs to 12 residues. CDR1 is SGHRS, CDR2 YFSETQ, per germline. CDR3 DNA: TGCGCCAGCACCTTAATAAACAATGAGCAGTTCTTC. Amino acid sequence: CASTLINNEQFF.

The CDR3 coding sequence is TGTGCCAGCTCACCCATGGAAGACACTGAAGCTTTCTTT. Translating it yields CASSPMEDTEAFF. The chain combines TRBV18 with TRBJ1-1; D gene unclear. The CDR3 is 13 residues long. CDR1 and CDR2 (germline): KGHSH, LQKENI. The V end lost 3 bases, the J end lost 3 bases, and 8 bases lay between the germline ends.

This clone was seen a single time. The DNA for the CDR3 is TGTGCCAGCAGTCCCCACGCCACTAGCGGGGGGGCCTTCGGGGAGCTGTTTTTT. This sequence encodes CASSPHATSGGAFGELFF. The chain is built from TRBV27 and TRBJ2-2; 13 positions match TRBD2. This CDR3 spans 18 amino acids. V lost 5 bases to trimming and J lost 7 bases; unmatched junction nucleotides: 13. Germline-derived CDR1 and CDR2 are MNHEY and SMNVEV (reference sequence).

The CDR3 coding sequence is TGTGCCACCAGTGATTTGAGGCAGGGGTTAGGTGAGCAGTTCTTC. This sequence encodes CATSDLRQGLGEQFF. The chain has TRBV24-1 and TRBJ2-1; a possible D gene is TRBD1 (6 bases). This CDR3 region has 15 residues. V lost 0 bases, J lost 9 bases, and 14 bases lay in between. The germline V gene has CDR1 KGHDR and CDR2 SFDVKD.

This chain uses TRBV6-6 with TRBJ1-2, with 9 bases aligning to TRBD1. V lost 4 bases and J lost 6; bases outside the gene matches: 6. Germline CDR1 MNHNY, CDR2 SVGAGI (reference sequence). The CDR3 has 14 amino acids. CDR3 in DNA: TGTGCCAGCAGTTTTCTACAGGGGGCAGATGGCTACACCTTC. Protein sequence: CASSFLQGADGYTF.

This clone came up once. The CDR3 DNA follows: TGTGCCAGCAGTGACGGCAGGAACTCCTACGAGCAGTACTTC. This codes for CASSDGRNSYEQYF. J is TRBJ2-7 and V is TRBV6-1; D is undetermined. Germline CDR1 reads MNHNS; CDR2 reads SASEGT. This CDR3 region has 14 residues. V lost 3 bases and J 0 bases, leaving 9 bases between the germline ends.

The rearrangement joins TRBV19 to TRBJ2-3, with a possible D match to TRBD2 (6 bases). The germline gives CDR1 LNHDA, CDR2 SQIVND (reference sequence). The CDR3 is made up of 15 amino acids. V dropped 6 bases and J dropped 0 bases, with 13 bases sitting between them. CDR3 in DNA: TGTGCCAGTAGCGGGGGACGGTTTAGCACAGATACGCAGTATTTT. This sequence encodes CASSGGRFSTDTQYF.

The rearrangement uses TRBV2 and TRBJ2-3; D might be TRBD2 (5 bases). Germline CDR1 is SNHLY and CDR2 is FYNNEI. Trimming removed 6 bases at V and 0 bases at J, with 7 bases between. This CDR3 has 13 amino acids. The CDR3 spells CASRRLSTDTQYF. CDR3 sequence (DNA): TGTGCCAGCAGAAGACTAAGCACAGATACGCAGTATTTT.

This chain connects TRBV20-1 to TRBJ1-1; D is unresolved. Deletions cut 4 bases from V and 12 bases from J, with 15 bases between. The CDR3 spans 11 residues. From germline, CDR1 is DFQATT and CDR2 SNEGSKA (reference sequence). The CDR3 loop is CSANNLPVPFF. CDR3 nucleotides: TGCAGTGCTAATAACCTACCCGTTCCTTTCTTT.